This T cell receptor (beta chain) was obtained from a study of T-cell memory formation after mild COVID-19. Background on the study: Largely, the TCR clusters proved donor specific.

The germline CDR1 and CDR2 sequences are LNHDA and SQIVND (reference sequence). CDR3 length equals 13 residues. Trimming took 6 bases from V and 4 from J, leaving 12 bases between them. Barcoded TCR alpha and TCR beta cDNA libraries with UMIs came from 5'RACE using constant-segment primers. TCRdb analysed the 5' RACE reads with MiXCR anew, one entry per CDR3 protein. The profile covers about 360,000 distinct CDR3 sequences, with approximately 15% appearing a single time and roughly 22% taken by the ten largest. The sequenced sample was PBMCs or a T cell subset sorted from them (not recorded which). The receptor was derived from a man aged 18 to 30 who had mild COVID-19 (a few samples of this study predate the infection). Cell type and time point are not known. The chain links TRBV19 to TRBJ1-2; possibly TRBD1 for D (5 bases). The CDR3 loop is CASSSRGTYGYTF. The CDR3 coding sequence is TGTGCCAGTAGCTCTCGGGGCACCTATGGCTACACCTTC.